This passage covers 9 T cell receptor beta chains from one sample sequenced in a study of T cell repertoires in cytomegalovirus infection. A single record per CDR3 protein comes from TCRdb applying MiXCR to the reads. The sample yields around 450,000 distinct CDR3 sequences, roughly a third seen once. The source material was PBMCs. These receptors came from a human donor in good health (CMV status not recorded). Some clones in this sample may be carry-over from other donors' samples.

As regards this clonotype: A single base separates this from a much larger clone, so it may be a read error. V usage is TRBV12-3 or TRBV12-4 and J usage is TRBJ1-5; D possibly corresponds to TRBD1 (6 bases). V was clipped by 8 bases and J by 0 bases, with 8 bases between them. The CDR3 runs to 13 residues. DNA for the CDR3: TGTGCCAGCGGACAGAATAGCAATCAGCCCCAGCATTTT. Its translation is CASGQNSNQPQHF.

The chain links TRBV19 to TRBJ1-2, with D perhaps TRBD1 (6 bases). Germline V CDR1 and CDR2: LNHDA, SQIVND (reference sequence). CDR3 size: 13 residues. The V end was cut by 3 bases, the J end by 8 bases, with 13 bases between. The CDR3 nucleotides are TGTGCCAGTAGTATCCAACAGGGCCGGGGCTACACCTTC. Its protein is CASSIQQGRGYTF.

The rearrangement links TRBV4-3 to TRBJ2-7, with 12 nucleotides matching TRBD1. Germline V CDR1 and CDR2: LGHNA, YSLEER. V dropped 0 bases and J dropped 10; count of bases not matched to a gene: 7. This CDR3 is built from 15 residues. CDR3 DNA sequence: TGCGCCAGCAGCCAAGATTCGGGACAGGGGGCTCATCAGTACTTC. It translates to CASSQDSGQGAHQYF.

The CDR3 nucleotides read TGTGCCAGTGGGGACAGGCTACACAACAATCAGCCCCAGCATTTT. Its protein product is CASGDRLHNNQPQHF. The J gene is TRBJ1-5, the V gene TRBV19; 8 bases match TRBD1. Germline V CDR1 and CDR2: LNHDA, SQIVND (reference sequence). V was pared by 8 bases and J by 3 bases, with 9 bases of the junction left unmatched. CDR3 length: 15 amino acids.

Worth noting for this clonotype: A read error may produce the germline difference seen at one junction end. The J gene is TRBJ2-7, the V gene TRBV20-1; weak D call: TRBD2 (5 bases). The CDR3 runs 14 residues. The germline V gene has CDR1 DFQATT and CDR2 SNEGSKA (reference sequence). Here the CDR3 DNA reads TGCAGTTCTAGTTCCAGCGGTGGGGTGCACGAGCAGTACTTC. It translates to CSSSSSGGVHEQYF.

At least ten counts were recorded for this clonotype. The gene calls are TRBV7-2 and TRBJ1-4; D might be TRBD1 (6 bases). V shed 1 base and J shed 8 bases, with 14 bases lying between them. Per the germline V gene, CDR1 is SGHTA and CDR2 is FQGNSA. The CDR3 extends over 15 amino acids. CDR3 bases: TGTGCCAGCAGCTTAGTGGGGGGGGCTCGGGAAAAACTGTTTTTT. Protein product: CASSLVGGAREKLFF.

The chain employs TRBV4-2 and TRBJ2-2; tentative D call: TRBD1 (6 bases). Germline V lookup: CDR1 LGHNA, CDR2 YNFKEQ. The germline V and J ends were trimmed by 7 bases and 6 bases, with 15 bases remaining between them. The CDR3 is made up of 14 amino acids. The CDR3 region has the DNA TGTGCCAGCAACCAGCAAAGGGGGTCCGGGGAGCTGTTTTTT. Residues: CASNQQRGSGELFF.

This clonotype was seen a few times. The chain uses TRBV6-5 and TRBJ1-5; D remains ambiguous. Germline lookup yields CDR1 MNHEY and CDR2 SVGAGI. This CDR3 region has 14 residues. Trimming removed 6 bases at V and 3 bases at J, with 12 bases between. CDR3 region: CASSQRTSNQPQHF. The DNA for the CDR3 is TGTGCCAGCAGCCAACGGACTTCCAATCAGCCCCAGCATTTT.

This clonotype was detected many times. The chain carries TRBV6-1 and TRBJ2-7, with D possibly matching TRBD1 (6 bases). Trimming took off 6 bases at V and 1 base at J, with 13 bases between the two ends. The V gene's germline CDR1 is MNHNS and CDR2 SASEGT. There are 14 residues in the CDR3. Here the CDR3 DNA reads TGTGCCAGCAGCGGGCCGGACAGATCCTACGAGCAGTACTTC. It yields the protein CASSGPDRSYEQYF.